The entry below describes one TCR beta chain. The antigen is undetermined. TCRdb's copy holds only in-frame clones and misses some; the assay was immunoSEQ multiplex PCR. The sample yields 4,500 to 5,500 clones, more than 75% seen once. The data stem from a study of immune evolution from preneoplasia to lung adenocarcinoma. Between the mid-2010s and the late 2010s, patients underwent resection in Japan or China. After pathologic assessment, macro-dissection selected premalignant or tumor cells for extraction. This CDR3 has 11 residues. V shed 3 bases and J shed 5 bases, with 4 bases lying between them. CDR1 is DFQATT and CDR2 is SNEGSKA in the germline V gene (reference sequence). General study findings and limits: Normal lung had highest clonality; later lesions appeared denser, more diverse. Top clone frequencies peaked in normal lung, apparently declining through invasive adenocarcinoma.

This chain uses TRBV20-1 with TRBJ1-4; D not resolved. The clonotype originates from a person aged 70 to 85 with lung adenocarcinoma. The specimen was FFPE minimally invasive lung adenocarcinoma tissue. CDR3 in amino acids: CSARINEKLFF. The DNA for the CDR3 is TGCAGTGCTAGGATAAATGAAAAACTGTTTTTT.